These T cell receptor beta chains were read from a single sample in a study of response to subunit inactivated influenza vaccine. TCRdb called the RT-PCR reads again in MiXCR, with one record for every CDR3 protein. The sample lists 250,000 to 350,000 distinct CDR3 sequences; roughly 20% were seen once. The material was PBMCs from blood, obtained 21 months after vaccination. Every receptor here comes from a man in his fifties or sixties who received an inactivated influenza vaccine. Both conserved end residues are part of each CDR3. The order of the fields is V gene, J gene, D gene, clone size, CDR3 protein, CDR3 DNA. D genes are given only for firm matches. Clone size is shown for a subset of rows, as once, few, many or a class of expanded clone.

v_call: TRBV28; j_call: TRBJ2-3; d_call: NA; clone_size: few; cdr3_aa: CASSLLQEITDTQYF; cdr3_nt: TGTGCCAGCAGTTTATTGCAGGAGATCACAGATACGCAGTATTTT
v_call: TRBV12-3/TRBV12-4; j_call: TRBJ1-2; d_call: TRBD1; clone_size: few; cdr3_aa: CASSPTGGTGYGYTF; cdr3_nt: TGTGCCAGCAGTCCGACAGGGGGAACAGGCTATGGCTACACCTTC
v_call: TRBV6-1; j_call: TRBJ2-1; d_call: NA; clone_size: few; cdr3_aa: CASSDWANDNEQFF; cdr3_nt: TGTGCCAGCAGTGACTGGGCCAACGACAATGAGCAGTTCTTC
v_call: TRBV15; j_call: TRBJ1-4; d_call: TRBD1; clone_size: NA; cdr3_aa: CATSRGQGAVGNEKLFF; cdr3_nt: TGTGCCACCAGCAGAGGACAGGGGGCCGTGGGTAATGAAAAACTGTTTTTT
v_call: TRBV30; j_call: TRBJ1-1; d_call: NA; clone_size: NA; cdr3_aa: CAWSKDSWNTEAFF; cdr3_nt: TGTGCCTGGAGTAAGGACAGTTGGAACACTGAAGCTTTCTTT
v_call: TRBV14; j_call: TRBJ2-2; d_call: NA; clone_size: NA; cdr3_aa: CASSQQGYFTGELFF; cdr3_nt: TGTGCCAGCAGCCAACAGGGGTATTTCACCGGGGAGCTGTTTTTT
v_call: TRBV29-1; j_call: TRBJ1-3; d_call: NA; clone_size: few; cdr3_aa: CSAALGYNGGNTIYF; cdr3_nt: TGCAGCGCCGCTTTAGGGTACAATGGTGGAAACACCATATATTTT
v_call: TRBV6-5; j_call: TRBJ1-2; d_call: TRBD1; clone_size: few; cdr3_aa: CASGTGLGYTF; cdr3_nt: TGTGCCAGCGGGACAGGGCTTGGCTACACCTTC
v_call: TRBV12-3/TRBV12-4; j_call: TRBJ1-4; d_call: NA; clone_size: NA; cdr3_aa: CASSTGGTTNEKLFF; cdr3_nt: TGTGCCAGCAGTACTGGGGGCACGACTAATGAAAAACTGTTTTTT
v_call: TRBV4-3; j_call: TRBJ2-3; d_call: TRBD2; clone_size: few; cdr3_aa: CASSQDRRASGRVSDTQYF; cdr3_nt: TGCGCCAGCAGCCAAGATCGTAGGGCTAGCGGGAGGGTCTCAGATACGCAGTATTTT
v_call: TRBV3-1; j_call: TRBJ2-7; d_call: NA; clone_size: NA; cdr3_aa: CASSQSDGVGQYF; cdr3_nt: TGTGCCAGCAGCCAAAGCGACGGGGTCGGGCAGTACTTC
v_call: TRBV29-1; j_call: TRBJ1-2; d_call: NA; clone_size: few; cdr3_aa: CSVYHRAGEDYGYTF; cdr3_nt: TGCAGCGTTTACCACAGGGCAGGAGAGGACTATGGCTACACCTTC
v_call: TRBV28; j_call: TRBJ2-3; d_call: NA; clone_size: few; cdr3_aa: CASSSTIQSYTQYF; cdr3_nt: TGTGCCAGCAGTTCCACAATCCAATCTTATACGCAGTATTTT
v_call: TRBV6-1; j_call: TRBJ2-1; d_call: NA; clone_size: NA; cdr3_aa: CASSEFGGSLSYNEQFF; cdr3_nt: TGTGCCAGCAGTGAGTTTGGGGGTTCACTCTCCTACAATGAGCAGTTCTTC
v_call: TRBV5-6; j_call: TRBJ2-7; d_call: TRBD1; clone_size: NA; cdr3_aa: CASRTGTGIHEQYF; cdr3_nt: TGTGCCAGCAGGACCGGGACAGGGATCCACGAGCAGTACTTC
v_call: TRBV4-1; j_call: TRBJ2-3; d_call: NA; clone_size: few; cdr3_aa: CASSQEPPDTQYF; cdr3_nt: TGCGCCAGCAGCCAAGAGCCCCCAGATACGCAGTATTTT
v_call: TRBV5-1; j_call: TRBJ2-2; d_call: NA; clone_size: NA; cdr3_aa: CASSLYGQQANTGELFF; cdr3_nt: TGCGCCAGCAGCTTGTATGGTCAACAGGCGAACACCGGGGAGCTGTTTTTT
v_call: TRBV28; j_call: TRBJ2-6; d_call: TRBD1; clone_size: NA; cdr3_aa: CASSRRTGADGANVLTF; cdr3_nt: TGTGCCAGCAGTAGGAGGACAGGGGCAGATGGGGCCAACGTCCTGACTTTC
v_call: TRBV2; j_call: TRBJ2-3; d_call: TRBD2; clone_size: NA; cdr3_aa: CASSPGLANTQYF; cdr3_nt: TGTGCCAGCAGTCCGGGACTAGCTAATACGCAGTATTTT
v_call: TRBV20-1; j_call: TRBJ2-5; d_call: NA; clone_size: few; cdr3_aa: CSARRLGRLEETQYF; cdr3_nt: TGCAGTGCGCGGAGACTAGGGAGGTTAGAAGAGACCCAGTACTTC
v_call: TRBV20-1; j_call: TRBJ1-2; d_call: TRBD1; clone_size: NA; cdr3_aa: CSAISPGQGYGYTF; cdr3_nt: TGCAGTGCGATATCCCCGGGACAGGGATACGGCTACACCTTC
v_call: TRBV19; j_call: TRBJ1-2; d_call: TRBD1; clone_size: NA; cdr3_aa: CASYSRDRGGNGYTF; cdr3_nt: TGTGCCAGCTACTCCCGGGACAGGGGTGGAAATGGCTACACCTTC
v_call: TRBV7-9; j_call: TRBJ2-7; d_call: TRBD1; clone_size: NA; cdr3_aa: CASSGGTGRYEQYF; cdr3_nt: TGTGCCAGCAGCGGCGGGACAGGGCGTTACGAGCAGTACTTC
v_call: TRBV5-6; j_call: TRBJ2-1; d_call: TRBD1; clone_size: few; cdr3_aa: CASSYGTGENEQFF; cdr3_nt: TGTGCCAGCAGCTACGGGACAGGGGAAAATGAGCAGTTCTTC
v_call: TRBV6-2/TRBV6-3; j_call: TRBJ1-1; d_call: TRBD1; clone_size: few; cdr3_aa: CASRGGTGNTEAFF; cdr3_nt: TGTGCCAGCAGAGGAGGGACAGGAAACACTGAAGCTTTCTTT
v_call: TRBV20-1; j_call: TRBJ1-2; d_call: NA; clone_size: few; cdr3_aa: CSARDRAGNYGYTF; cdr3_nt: TGCAGTGCTAGAGATCGGGCAGGGAACTATGGCTACACCTTC
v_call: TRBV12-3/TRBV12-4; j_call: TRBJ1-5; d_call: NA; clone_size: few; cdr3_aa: CASGGYGNQPQHF; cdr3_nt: TGTGCCAGCGGAGGGTATGGGAATCAGCCCCAGCATTTT
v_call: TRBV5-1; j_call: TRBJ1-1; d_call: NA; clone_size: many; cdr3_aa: CASSLEPGLNTEAFF; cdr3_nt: TGCGCCAGCAGCTTGGAGCCGGGTTTGAACACTGAAGCTTTCTTT
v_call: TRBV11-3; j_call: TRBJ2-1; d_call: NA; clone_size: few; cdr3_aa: CASSLDTARYNEQFF; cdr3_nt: TGTGCCAGCAGCTTAGATACGGCTAGGTACAATGAGCAGTTCTTC
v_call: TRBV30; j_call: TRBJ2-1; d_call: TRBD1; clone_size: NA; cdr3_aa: CAWGDRGAQFF; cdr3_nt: TGTGCCTGGGGAGACAGGGGGGCGCAGTTCTTC
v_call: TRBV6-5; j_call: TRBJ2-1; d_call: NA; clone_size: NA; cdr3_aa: CASAQSSGGPTYRINEQFF; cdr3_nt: TGTGCCAGCGCTCAAAGCTCTGGCGGGCCCACCTACCGAATCAATGAGCAGTTCTTC
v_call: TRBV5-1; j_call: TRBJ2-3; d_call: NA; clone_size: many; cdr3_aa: CASSLGSTDTQYF; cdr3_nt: TGTGCCAGCAGCTTGGGCAGCACAGATACGCAGTATTTT